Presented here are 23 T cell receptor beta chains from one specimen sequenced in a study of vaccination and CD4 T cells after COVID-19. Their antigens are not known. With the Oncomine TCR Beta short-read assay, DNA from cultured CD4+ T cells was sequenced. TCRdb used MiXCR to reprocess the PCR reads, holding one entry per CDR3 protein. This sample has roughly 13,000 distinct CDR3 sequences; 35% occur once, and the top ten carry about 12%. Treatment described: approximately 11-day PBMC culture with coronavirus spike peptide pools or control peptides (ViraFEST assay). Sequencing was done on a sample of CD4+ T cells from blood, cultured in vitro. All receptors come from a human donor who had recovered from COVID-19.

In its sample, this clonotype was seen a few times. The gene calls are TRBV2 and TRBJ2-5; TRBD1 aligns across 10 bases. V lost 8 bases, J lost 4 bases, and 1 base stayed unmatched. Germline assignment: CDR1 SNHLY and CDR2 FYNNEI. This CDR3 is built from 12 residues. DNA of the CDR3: TGTGCCAGCGGGACAGGGGTAGAGACCCAGTACTTC. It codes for CASGTGVETQYF.

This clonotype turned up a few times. The CDR3 coding sequence is TGTGCCAGCAGTTTATACGGGGACGGCAATCAGCCCCAGCATTTT. Encoded protein: CASSLYGDGNQPQHF. The chain couples TRBV28 to TRBJ1-5; possible D gene TRBD1, 5 bases. Trimming shortened V by 1 base and J by 2 bases, and 9 bases separated the two germline ends. Germline CDR1 is MDHEN and CDR2 is SYDVKM. The CDR3 sequence is 15 residues long.

The CDR3 nucleotides read TGCGCCAGCAGCCAGCCCTATCGGGGTGGTGAAGGAGAGACCCAGTACTTC. Its protein is CASSQPYRGGEGETQYF. The rearrangement links TRBV4-1 to TRBJ2-5, with D possibly matching TRBD2 (5 bases). The germline CDR1 and CDR2 sequences are MGHRA and YSYEKL. The V end lost 3 bases, the J end lost 4 bases, and 21 bases lay between the germline ends. The CDR3 is 17 residues long.

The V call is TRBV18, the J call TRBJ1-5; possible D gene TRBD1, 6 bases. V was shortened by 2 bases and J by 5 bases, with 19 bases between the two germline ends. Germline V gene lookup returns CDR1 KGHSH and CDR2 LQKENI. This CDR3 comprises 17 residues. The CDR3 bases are TGTGCCAGCTCACCAACTCCGCCGCTAACAGGGCATCAGCCCCAGCATTTT. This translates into CASSPTPPLTGHQPQHF.

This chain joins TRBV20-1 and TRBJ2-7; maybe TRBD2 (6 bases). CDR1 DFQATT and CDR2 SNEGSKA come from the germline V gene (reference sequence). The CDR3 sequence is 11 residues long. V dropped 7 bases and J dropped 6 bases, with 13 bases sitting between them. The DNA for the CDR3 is TGCAGTGGAGCGCAAGCGGGCGAGCAGTACTTC. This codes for CSGAQAGEQYF.

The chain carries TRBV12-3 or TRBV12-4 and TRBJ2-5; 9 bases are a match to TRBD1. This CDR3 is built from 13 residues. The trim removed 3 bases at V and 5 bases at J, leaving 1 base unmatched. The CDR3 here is CASSFGQGETQYF. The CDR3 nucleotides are TGTGCCAGCAGTTTCGGACAGGGGGAGACCCAGTACTTC.

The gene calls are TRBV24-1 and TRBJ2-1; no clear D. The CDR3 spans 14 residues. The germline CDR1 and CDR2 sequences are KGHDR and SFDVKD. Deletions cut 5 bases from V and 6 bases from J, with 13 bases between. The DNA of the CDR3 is TGTGCCACCAGTGTCGACCCCACCCGCAATGAGCAGTTCTTC. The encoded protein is CATSVDPTRNEQFF.

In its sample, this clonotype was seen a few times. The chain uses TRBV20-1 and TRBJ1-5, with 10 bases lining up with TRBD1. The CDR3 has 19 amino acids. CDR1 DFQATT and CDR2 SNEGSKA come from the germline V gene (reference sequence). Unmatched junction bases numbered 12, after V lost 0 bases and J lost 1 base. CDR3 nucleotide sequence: TGCAGTGCTAGAGATATTAGTGACAGGGGGCTTGAAAGCAATCAGCCCCAGCATTTT. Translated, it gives CSARDISDRGLESNQPQHF.

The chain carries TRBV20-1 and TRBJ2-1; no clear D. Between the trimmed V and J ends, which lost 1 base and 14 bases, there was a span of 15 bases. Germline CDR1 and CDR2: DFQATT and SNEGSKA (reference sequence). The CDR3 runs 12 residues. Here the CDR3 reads CSARADPAEEFF. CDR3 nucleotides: TGCAGTGCTAGAGCGGACCCCGCCGAGGAGTTCTTC.

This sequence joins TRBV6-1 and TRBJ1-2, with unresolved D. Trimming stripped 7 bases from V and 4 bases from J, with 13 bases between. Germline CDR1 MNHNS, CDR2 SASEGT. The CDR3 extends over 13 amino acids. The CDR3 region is CASKISSSYGYTF. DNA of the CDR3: TGTGCCAGCAAAATCTCCAGCTCCTATGGCTACACCTTC.

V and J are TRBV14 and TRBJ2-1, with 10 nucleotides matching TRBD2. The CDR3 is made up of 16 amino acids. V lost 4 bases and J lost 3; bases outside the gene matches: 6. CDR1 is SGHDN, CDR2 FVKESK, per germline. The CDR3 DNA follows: TGTGCCAGCAGCCCAGCCGGGACTAGCGTCTACAATGAGCAGTTCTTC. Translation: CASSPAGTSVYNEQFF.

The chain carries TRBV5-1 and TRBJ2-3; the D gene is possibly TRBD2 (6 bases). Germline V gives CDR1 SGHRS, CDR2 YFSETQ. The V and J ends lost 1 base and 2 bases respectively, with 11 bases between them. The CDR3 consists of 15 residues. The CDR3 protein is CASSLRGTATDTQYF. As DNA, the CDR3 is TGCGCCAGCAGCTTGCGGGGGACTGCCACAGATACGCAGTATTTT.

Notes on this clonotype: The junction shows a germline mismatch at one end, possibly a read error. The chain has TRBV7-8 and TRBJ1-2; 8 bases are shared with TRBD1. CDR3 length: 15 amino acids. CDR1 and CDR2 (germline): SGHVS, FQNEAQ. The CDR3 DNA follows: TGTGCCAGCAGCCCCCGACAGGGGCCATACTATGACTACACCTTC. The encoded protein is CASSPRQGPYYDYTF. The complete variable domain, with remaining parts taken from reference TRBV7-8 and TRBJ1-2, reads GAGVSQSPRYKVAKRGQDVALRCDPISGHVSLFWYQQALGQGPEFLTYFQNEAQLDKSGLPSDRFFAERPEGSVSTLKIQRTQQEDSAVYLCASSPRQGPYYDYTFGSGTRLTVV.

The CDR3 here is CASSYGQGYQETQYF. The CDR3 nucleotides read TGTGCCAGCAGTTACGGACAGGGTTACCAAGAGACCCAGTACTTC. This rearrangement joins TRBV6-5 to TRBJ2-5, with 8 bases identical to TRBD1. V lost 2 bases and J lost 0; bases outside the gene matches: 2. Germline CDR1 MNHEY, CDR2 SVGAGI. The CDR3 has 15 residues.

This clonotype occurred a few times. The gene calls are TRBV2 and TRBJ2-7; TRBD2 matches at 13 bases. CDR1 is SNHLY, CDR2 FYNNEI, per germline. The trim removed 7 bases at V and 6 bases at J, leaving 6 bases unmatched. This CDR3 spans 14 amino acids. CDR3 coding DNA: TGTGCCAGCACTCAACTAGCGGGAGGGTTCGAGCAGTACTTC. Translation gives CASTQLAGGFEQYF.

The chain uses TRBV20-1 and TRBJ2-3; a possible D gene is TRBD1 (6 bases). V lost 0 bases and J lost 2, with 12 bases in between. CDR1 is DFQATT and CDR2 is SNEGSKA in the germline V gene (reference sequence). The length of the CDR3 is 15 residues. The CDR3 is CSARDAGTPTDTQYF. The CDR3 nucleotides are TGCAGTGCTAGAGACGCCGGGACACCCACAGATACGCAGTATTTT.

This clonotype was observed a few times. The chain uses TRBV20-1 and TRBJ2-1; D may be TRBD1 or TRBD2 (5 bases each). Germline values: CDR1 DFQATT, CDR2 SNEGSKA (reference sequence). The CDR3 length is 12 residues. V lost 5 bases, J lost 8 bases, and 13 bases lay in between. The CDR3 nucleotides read TGCAGTGCTGGGGGATTTCTAGATGAGCAGTTCTTC. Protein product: CSAGGFLDEQFF.

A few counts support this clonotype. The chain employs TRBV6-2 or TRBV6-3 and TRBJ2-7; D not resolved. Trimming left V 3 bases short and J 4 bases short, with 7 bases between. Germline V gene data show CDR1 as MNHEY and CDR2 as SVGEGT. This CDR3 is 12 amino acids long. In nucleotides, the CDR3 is TGTGCCAGCAGTTATACGGGTTACGAGCAGTACTTC. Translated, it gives CASSYTGYEQYF.

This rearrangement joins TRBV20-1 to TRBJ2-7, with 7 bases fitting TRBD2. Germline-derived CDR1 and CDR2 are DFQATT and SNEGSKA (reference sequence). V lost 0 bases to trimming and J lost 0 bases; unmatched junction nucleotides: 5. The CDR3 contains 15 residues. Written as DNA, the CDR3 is TGCAGTGCTAGAGATACGGCTAGCGGCTCCTACGAGCAGTACTTC. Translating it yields CSARDTASGSYEQYF.

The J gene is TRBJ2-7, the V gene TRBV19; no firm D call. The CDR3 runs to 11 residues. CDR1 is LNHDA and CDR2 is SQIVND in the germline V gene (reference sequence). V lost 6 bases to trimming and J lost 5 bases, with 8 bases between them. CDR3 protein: CASSNLDEQYF. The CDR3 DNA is TGTGCCAGTAGCAATCTGGACGAGCAGTACTTC.

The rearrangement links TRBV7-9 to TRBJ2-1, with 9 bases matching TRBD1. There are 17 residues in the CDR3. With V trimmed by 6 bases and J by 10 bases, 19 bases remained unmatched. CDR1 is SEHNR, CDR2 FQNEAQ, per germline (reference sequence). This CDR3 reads CASSPGGQGSARIEQFF. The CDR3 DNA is TGTGCCAGCAGTCCGGGGGGACAGGGATCGGCCAGAATCGAGCAGTTCTTC.

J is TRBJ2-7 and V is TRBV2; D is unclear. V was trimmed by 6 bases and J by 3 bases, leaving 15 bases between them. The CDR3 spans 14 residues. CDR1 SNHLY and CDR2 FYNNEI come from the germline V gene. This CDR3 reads CASRAEPRIYEQYF. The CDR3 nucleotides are TGTGCCAGCAGGGCGGAACCCCGGATCTACGAGCAGTACTTC.

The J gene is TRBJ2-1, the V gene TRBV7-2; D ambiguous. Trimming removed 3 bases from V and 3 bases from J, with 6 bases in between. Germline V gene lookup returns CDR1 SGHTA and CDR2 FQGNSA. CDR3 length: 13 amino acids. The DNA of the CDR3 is TGTGCCAGCAGCTTTACAGTCTACAATGAGCAGTTCTTC. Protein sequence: CASSFTVYNEQFF.